A selection of T cell receptor beta chains follows, all from one sample in a study of T cell repertoires in cytomegalovirus infection. MiXCR, applied by TCRdb to the reads, yields one record per CDR3 protein. The table lists about 740,000 distinct CDR3 sequences, 35% of them singletons. The source material was PBMCs. The origin of the receptors is a human donor in good health (CMV status not recorded). Some clones in this sample may be carry-over from other donors' samples. The CDR3 runs from the conserved cysteine through the conserved F or W. A D gene is named only where the DNA matches it firmly. Expanded clones are given a class, and other clones once, few, many or no size at all.

J: TRBJ1-5
V: TRBV7-2
D: -
size: few
CDR3: CASTYRGDSNQPQHF
DNA: TGTGCCAGCACGTATAGGGGGGATAGCAATCAGCCCCAGCATTTT

J: TRBJ2-7
V: TRBV7-9
D: -
size: few
CDR3: CASSHPQQAYEQYF
DNA: TGTGCCAGCAGCCATCCCCAGCAGGCCTACGAGCAGTACTTC

J: TRBJ1-2
V: TRBV7-2
D: -
size: -
CDR3: CASSPGAAGYTF
DNA: TGTGCCAGCAGCCCCGGGGCCGCTGGCTACACCTTC

J: TRBJ2-7
V: TRBV2
D: -
size: -
CDR3: CASSGSDSEQYF
DNA: TGTGCCAGCTCTGGGAGCGATAGCGAGCAGTACTTC

J: TRBJ1-5
V: TRBV7-9
D: TRBD1
size: few
CDR3: CASSYSQGREQPQHF
DNA: TGTGCCAGCAGTTATTCACAGGGGAGGGAACAGCCCCAGCATTTT

J: TRBJ2-1
V: TRBV6-1
D: -
size: -
CDR3: CASSALPPAGLSYNEQFF
DNA: TGTGCCAGCAGTGCCCTCCCCCCAGCAGGTTTATCCTACAATGAGCAGTTCTTC

J: TRBJ2-3
V: TRBV11-1
D: TRBD2
size: -
CDR3: CASRRLAGAEDTQYF
DNA: TGTGCCAGCAGGCGGCTAGCGGGAGCGGAAGATACGCAGTATTTT

J: TRBJ2-3
V: TRBV5-1
D: -
size: few
CDR3: CASTKMGVETDTQYF
DNA: TGCGCCAGCACCAAGATGGGGGTGGAGACAGATACGCAGTATTTT

J: TRBJ1-6
V: TRBV7-3
D: -
size: many
CDR3: CASSFSYNSPLHF
DNA: TGTGCCAGCAGCTTTTCCTATAATTCACCCCTCCACTTT

J: TRBJ1-6
V: TRBV5-6
D: TRBD1
size: few
CDR3: CASSPRQGGSPLHF
DNA: TGTGCCAGCAGCCCTCGACAGGGGGGCTCACCCCTCCACTTT

J: TRBJ1-4
V: TRBV4-1
D: -
size: few
CDR3: CASSQEVPAF
DNA: TGCGCCAGCAGCCAAGAGGTCCCGGCTTTT

J: TRBJ1-3
V: TRBV5-1
D: TRBD1
size: -
CDR3: CASSSGDSLSGNTIYF
DNA: TGCGCCAGCAGCTCGGGGGACAGCCTCTCTGGAAACACCATATATTTT

J: TRBJ2-1
V: TRBV4-1
D: -
size: many
CDR3: CASSQDSLSALRGNEQFF
DNA: TGCGCCAGCAGCCAAGATTCTCTATCGGCACTCCGGGGTAATGAGCAGTTCTTC